A few counts support the clone carrying this T cell receptor beta chain. Its antigen is unknown. This CDR3 spans 13 amino acids. V lost 4 bases and J 4 bases, leaving 10 bases between the germline ends. Germline CDR1 GTSNPN, CDR2 SVGIG (reference sequence). The sample is drawn from a study of radiotherapy plus CTLA-4 blockade in lung cancer. As for the study in general: Objective responses were documented in around 18% of patients, with disease control in 31%. Study-wide results and caveats: In blood, tumor-derived TCR clones expanded after radiotherapy plus ipilimumab.

Assay: immunoSEQ multiplex PCR; the TCRdb copy retains only in-frame clones and omits some. The data show about 53,000 clones, around four fifths seen once. This TCR came from a human donor with non-small cell lung cancer whose response to radiotherapy plus ipilimumab could not be evaluated. V and J are TRBV30 and TRBJ1-4; the D gene is possibly TRBD1 (6 bases). Sequenced here: peripheral blood, sampled from a patient treated with radiotherapy plus ipilimumab. In DNA form, the CDR3 reads TGTGCCTGGAATGGGGGCGGTAATGAAAAACTGTTTTTT. Protein sequence: CAWNGGGNEKLFF.